The 3 T cell receptor beta chains in this list originate from one sample, sequenced in a study of T cells in localized non-small cell lung cancer. TCRdb's table, derived via immunoSEQ multiplex PCR, lists solely in-frame clones and lacks some. Among around 50,000 clones, just over 85% were seen once, and the ten largest hold about 5%. The material sequenced was peripheral blood, taken before any cancer treatment. All receptors derive from a woman aged 35-75 years with stage I lung adenocarcinoma.

The chain couples TRBV11-2 to TRBJ1-1; D is ambiguous. The CDR3 runs 13 residues. V dropped 1 base and J dropped 5 bases, with 8 bases sitting between them. CDR1 is SGHAT, CDR2 FQNNGV, per germline. CDR3 amino acids: CASSLGRKTEAFF. Here the CDR3 DNA reads TGTGCCAGCAGCTTAGGGCGTAAGACTGAAGCTTTCTTT.

This chain joins TRBV7-2 and TRBJ1-1; TRBD1 is a possible D gene (6 bases). Germline V gene lookup returns CDR1 SGHTA and CDR2 FQGNSA. V lost 4 bases, J lost 1 base, and 10 bases lay in between. This CDR3 has 14 amino acids. This CDR3 is CASSWGGTNTEAFF. In nucleotides, the CDR3 is TGTGCCAGCAGCTGGGGGGGCACGAACACTGAAGCTTTCTTT.

A single count supports this clone. This chain links TRBV10-1 with TRBJ2-7; D tentatively reads TRBD1 or TRBD2 (7 bases each). This CDR3 is built from 14 residues. Trimming cost V 4 bases and J 7 bases, with 17 bases left between them. Per the germline V gene, CDR1 is WNHNN and CDR2 is SYGVQD (reference sequence). The CDR3, as DNA: TGCGCCAGCAGTGTCACGACAGGGCGGGGGGAGCAGTACTTC. As protein: CASSVTTGRGEQYF.